This TCR beta chain was identified in a study of shared clonotypes between healthy human individuals. Notes on the study in general: In this cohort, only blood was sampled, and tissue repertoires likely differ.

Germline lookup yields CDR1 SGDLS and CDR2 YYNGEE. Trimming stripped 3 bases from V and 3 bases from J, with 9 bases between. The CDR3 sequence is 14 residues long. On sorted subsets, replicate PCRs used approximately 190 ng DNA, or about 30,000 T cell genomes. Libraries were prepared by immunoSEQ multiplex PCR; TCRdb keeps only in-frame clonotypes and omits some of them. The sample yields some 100,000 clones, 68% seen once. Worth noting for this clone: Its cognate antigen is unknown.

The TCR comes from a woman in her thirties in good health. The chain employs TRBV9 and TRBJ2-2, with D perhaps TRBD1 or TRBD2 (5 bases each). Specimen: memory CD8+ T cells sorted from blood. Subset given: CD45RO+ cells pooled with CCR7-negative TemRA cells. The CDR3 bases are TGTGCCAGCAGCGAGAGGGGTTACACCGGGGAGCTGTTTTTT. Translation: CASSERGYTGELFF.